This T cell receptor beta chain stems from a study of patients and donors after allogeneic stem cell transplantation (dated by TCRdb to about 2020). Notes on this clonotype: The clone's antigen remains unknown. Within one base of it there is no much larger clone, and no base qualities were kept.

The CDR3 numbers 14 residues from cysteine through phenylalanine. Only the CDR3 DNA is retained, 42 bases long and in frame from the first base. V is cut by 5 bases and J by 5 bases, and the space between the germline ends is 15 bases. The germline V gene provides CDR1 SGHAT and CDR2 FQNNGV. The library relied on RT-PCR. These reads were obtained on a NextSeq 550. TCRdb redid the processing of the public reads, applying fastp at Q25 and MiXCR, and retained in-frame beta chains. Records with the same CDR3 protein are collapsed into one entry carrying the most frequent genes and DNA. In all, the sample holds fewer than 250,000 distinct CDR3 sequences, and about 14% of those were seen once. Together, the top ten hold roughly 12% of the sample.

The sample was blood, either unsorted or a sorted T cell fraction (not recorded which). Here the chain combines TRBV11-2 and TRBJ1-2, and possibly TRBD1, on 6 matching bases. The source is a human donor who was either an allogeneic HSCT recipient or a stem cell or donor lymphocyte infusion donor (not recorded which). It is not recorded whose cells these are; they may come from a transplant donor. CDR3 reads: CASSTRTDTYGYTF. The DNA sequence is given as TGTGCCAGCAGCACACGGACAGACACTTATGGCTACACCTTC.